These 5 T cell receptor beta chains were sequenced from one sample in a study of blood T cell repertoires in COVID-19. Clones were read by immunoSEQ multiplex PCR, and TCRdb kept only the in-frame ones, dropping some. The table records around 110,000 clones, about 90% of them present only once. The sample taken for sequencing was peripheral blood. Receptors originate from a woman between 25 and 40 years old with acute or convalescent COVID-19.

This chain links TRBV5-1 with TRBJ2-5; 10 bases align to TRBD1. From germline, CDR1 is SGHRS and CDR2 YFSETQ. The CDR3 extends over 17 amino acids. Germline trimming cut 5 bases from V and 1 base from J; bases unmatched to any gene: 11. The CDR3 loop is CASRGVTGGGGQETQYF. CDR3 DNA: TGCGCCAGCAGGGGTGTGACAGGGGGCGGAGGCCAAGAGACCCAGTACTTC.

This chain joins TRBV7-9 and TRBJ2-6, with D maybe TRBD2 (5 bases). This CDR3 is built from 17 residues. The germline CDR1 and CDR2 sequences are SEHNR and FQNEAQ (reference sequence). V gave up 5 bases and J gave up 0 bases, with 14 bases separating them. The CDR3 DNA sequence: TGTGCCAGCAGCCAACCCAGCGGCTACTCTGGGGCCAACGTCCTGACTTTC. Encoded protein: CASSQPSGYSGANVLTF. Full variable domain (outside the CDR3, taken from reference TRBV7-9 and TRBJ2-6): DTGVSQNPRHKITKRGQNVTFRCDPISEHNRLYWYRQTLGQGPEFLTYFQNEAQLEKSRLLSDRFSAERPKGSFSTLEIQRTEQGDSAMYLCASSQPSGYSGANVLTFGAGSRLTVL.

The rearrangement uses TRBV4-3 and TRBJ1-2; D possibly corresponds to TRBD1 (6 bases). Germline V gene sequence: CDR1 LGHNA, CDR2 YSLEER. The CDR3 runs to 14 residues. V lost 0 bases, J lost 4 bases, and 9 bases lay in between. CDR3 sequence: CASSQDGDTYGYTF. CDR3 sequence (DNA): TGCGCCAGCAGCCAAGATGGGGACACCTATGGCTACACCTTC.

V is TRBV4-3 and J is TRBJ2-1, with 8 bases lining up with TRBD2. The CDR3 totals 20 residues. Germline CDR1 is LGHNA and CDR2 is YSLEER. The V gene end was trimmed by 0 bases and the J gene end by 5 bases; junction bases not matched to a gene: 18. As DNA, the CDR3 is TGCGCCAGCAGCCAAGATGGGATGAGGGCTAGCGGGCGATCCGACAATGAGCAGTTCTTC. Amino acid sequence: CASSQDGMRASGRSDNEQFF.

CDR3 region: CASSLGASIPRTDTQYF. The CDR3 nucleotides read TGTGCCAGCAGCTTGGGGGCCTCGATACCCAGGACAGATACGCAGTATTTT. This chain connects TRBV5-4 to TRBJ2-3; no clear D gene. CDR1 and CDR2 from the germline V gene are SGHNT and YYREEE (reference sequence). CDR3 length: 17 residues. V was trimmed by 0 bases and J by 3 bases, leaving 17 bases between them. Supplemented by reference TRBV5-4 and TRBJ2-3, the full variable domain reads ETGVTQSPTHLIKTRGQQVTLRCSSQSGHNTVSWYQQALGQGPQFIFQYYREEENGRGNFPPRFSGLQFPNYSSELNVNALELDDSALYLCASSLGASIPRTDTQYFGPGTRLTVL.